The 26 T cell receptor beta chains given below trace back to one sample, sequenced in a study of blood T cell repertoires in COVID-19. Assay used: immunoSEQ multiplex PCR; TCRdb lists only in-frame clones, some missing. The sample shows about 220,000 clones, approximately 85% of them seen only once. The specimen was peripheral blood. The origin of the receptors is an older woman with COVID-19, enrolled during active disease.

The genes are TRBV19 and TRBJ1-4, with D possibly being TRBD1 (6 bases). V was shortened by 6 bases and J by 8 bases, with 16 bases between the two germline ends. There are 14 residues in the CDR3. CDR1 LNHDA and CDR2 SQIVND come from the germline V gene (reference sequence). The CDR3 is CASRSGGAGEKLFF. The CDR3 nucleotides read TGTGCCAGTAGATCGGGGGGCGCAGGAGAAAAACTGTTTTTT.

This clone was observed a few times. V gene TRBV7-2 combines with J gene TRBJ1-5; D gene unclear. V gave up 5 bases and J gave up 3 bases, with 8 bases separating them. This CDR3 spans 13 amino acids. Germline CDR1 is SGHTA and CDR2 is FQGNSA. The CDR3 coding sequence is TGTGCCAGCAGCCGGGGTATCAATCAGCCCCAGCATTTT. As protein: CASSRGINQPQHF.

V gene TRBV18 combines with J gene TRBJ2-1; 8 bases map to TRBD2. Losses at the gene ends were 4 bases for V and 7 bases for J; bases not matched to a gene: 12. This CDR3 spans 16 amino acids. Germline assignment: CDR1 KGHSH and CDR2 LQKENI. This CDR3 reads CASSLNWGGLVNEQFF. CDR3 in DNA: TGTGCCAGCTCACTAAACTGGGGGGGACTAGTAAATGAGCAGTTCTTC.

This clone has just one count. CDR3 DNA: TGTGCCAGCAGCTCTAAATGGACTAGCGGGGGAGGCGAGCAGTACTTC. Protein product: CASSSKWTSGGGEQYF. The rearrangement joins TRBV5-4 to TRBJ2-7, with TRBD2 identical over 13 bases. Germline assignment: CDR1 SGHNT and CDR2 YYREEE (reference sequence). V lost 3 bases to trimming and J lost 6 bases; unmatched junction nucleotides: 9. The CDR3 consists of 16 residues.

CDR3 DNA sequence: TGTGCCAGCAGCCCCGGACAGCGTGAAGCTTTCTTT. Translating it yields CASSPGQREAFF. The chain is built from TRBV11-2 and TRBJ1-1; TRBD1 is a possible D gene (6 bases). Trimming removed 5 bases at V and 7 bases at J, with 11 bases between. The CDR3 extends over 12 amino acids. The germline CDR1 and CDR2 sequences are SGHAT and FQNNGV. Full variable domain (rest looked up from reference TRBV11-2 and TRBJ1-1): EAGVAQSPRYKIIEKRQSVAFWCNPISGHATLYWYQQILGQGPKLLIQFQNNGVVDDSQLPKDRFSAERLKGVDSTLKIQPAKLEDSAVYLCASSPGQREAFFGQGTRLTVV.

The chain carries TRBV6-2 or TRBV6-3 and TRBJ1-1; 9 bases map to TRBD1. Losses at the gene ends were 5 bases for V and 4 bases for J; bases not matched to a gene: 5. CDR1 is MNHEY and CDR2 is SVGEGT in the germline V gene. The CDR3 consists of 14 residues. CDR3 amino acids: CASSPQGASTEAFF. The CDR3 region has the DNA TGTGCCAGCAGTCCACAGGGGGCTAGCACTGAAGCTTTCTTT.

This clone was detected only once. V is TRBV7-2 and J is TRBJ2-3; TRBD1 aligns across 7 bases. V trimming: 1 base; J trimming: 4 bases; junction bases outside the gene matches: 2. Per germline, CDR1 SGHTA and CDR2 FQGNSA. The CDR3 covers 14 residues. CDR3 amino acids: CASSLVGGADTQYF. CDR3 bases: TGTGCCAGCAGCTTAGTAGGGGGCGCAGATACGCAGTATTTT. Filled out from reference TRBV7-2 and TRBJ2-3, the complete variable domain reads GAGVSQSPSNKVTEKGKDVELRCDPISGHTALYWYRQSLGQGLEFLIYFQGNSAPDKSGLPSDRFSAERTGGSVSTLTIQRTQQEDSAVYLCASSLVGGADTQYFGPGTRLTVL.

In this sample, this clone turned up a few times. The chain joins TRBV9 to TRBJ2-1; D gene uncertain. Germline values: CDR1 SGDLS, CDR2 YYNGEE. This CDR3 contains 15 residues. The ends were cut back, 0 bases at V and 8 bases at J, with 15 bases in the middle. The CDR3 loop reads CASSVARLNLDEQFF. The CDR3 DNA is TGTGCCAGCAGCGTAGCGCGTCTGAACCTCGATGAGCAGTTCTTC.

The rearrangement uses TRBV19 and TRBJ2-7; tentatively, D is TRBD1 (6 bases). CDR3 length: 15 residues. Germline loops: CDR1 LNHDA, CDR2 SQIVND (reference sequence). V was trimmed by 1 base and J by 3 bases, leaving 13 bases between them. In nucleotides, the CDR3 is TGTGCCAGTAGTATAGGAGGGACAAGAATCTACGAGCAGTACTTC. Residues: CASSIGGTRIYEQYF. Using reference TRBV19 and TRBJ2-7 for the parts outside the CDR3, the full variable domain is DGGITQSPKYLFRKEGQNVTLSCEQNLNHDAMYWYRQDPGQGLRLIYYSQIVNDFQKGDIAEGYSVSREKKESFPLTVTSAQKNPTAFYLCASSIGGTRIYEQYFGPGTRLTVT.

V and J are TRBV18 and TRBJ1-5; 10 bases map to TRBD1. This CDR3 is built from 15 residues. J gave up 1 base and V 3 bases, and 0 bases lay outside the gene matches. Germline V lookup: CDR1 KGHSH, CDR2 LQKENI. The CDR3 DNA reads as TGTGCCAGCTCACCGACAGGGGGCAGCAATCAGCCCCAGCATTTT. Its protein is CASSPTGGSNQPQHF.

The chain couples TRBV3-1 (or the pseudogene TRBV3-2) to TRBJ1-6; 11 bases line up with TRBD1. Germline-derived CDR1 and CDR2 are LGHDT and YNNKEL (reference sequence). The V gene end was trimmed by 4 bases and the J gene end by 6 bases; junction bases not matched to a gene: 5. This CDR3 region has 16 residues. Here the CDR3 reads CASSPRTGGLNSPLHF. CDR3 DNA sequence: TGTGCCAGCAGCCCCCGGACAGGGGGCCTTAATTCACCCCTCCACTTT.

The chain is built from TRBV9 and TRBJ2-1, with D possibly TRBD1 on 5 matching bases. Trimming cost V 4 bases and J 1 base, with 12 bases left between them. The CDR3 is 15 residues long. Germline V lookup: CDR1 SGDLS, CDR2 YYNGEE. The CDR3 nucleotides read TGTGCCAGCAGCAACACAGGTACTTCCTACAATGAGCAGTTCTTC. As protein: CASSNTGTSYNEQFF.

The V call is TRBV6-2 or TRBV6-3, the J call TRBJ2-7; D is unresolved. Deletions cut 2 bases from V and 5 bases from J, with 4 bases between. This CDR3 is built from 11 residues. Germline V CDR1 and CDR2: MNHEY, SVGEGT. CDR3 DNA sequence: TGTGCCAGCAGTTACGAGGACGAGCAGTACTTC. Translated, it gives CASSYEDEQYF.

The V and J genes are TRBV29-1 and TRBJ2-5, with TRBD2 matching over 13 bases. Germline trimming cut 6 bases from V and 4 bases from J; bases unmatched to any gene: 8. CDR1 is SQVTM, CDR2 ANQGSEA, per germline. This CDR3 has 15 residues. In nucleotides, the CDR3 is TGCAGCGTCCCGCGGACTAGCGGGGGCCCAGAGACCCAGTACTTC. As protein: CSVPRTSGGPETQYF.

The V gene is TRBV19, the J gene TRBJ2-1, with 8 bases fitting TRBD2. Germline V gene lookup returns CDR1 LNHDA and CDR2 SQIVND (reference sequence). The CDR3 has 17 amino acids. V was clipped by 10 bases and J by 5 bases; unmatched bases: 19. The CDR3 loop reads CATSQIPTGTRDNEQFF. The CDR3 DNA reads TGTGCCACATCCCAGATTCCGACCGGGACTAGAGACAATGAGCAGTTCTTC.

V is TRBV18 and J is TRBJ2-3; 14 nucleotides line up with TRBD2. This CDR3 is built from 15 residues. Germline CDR1 reads KGHSH; CDR2 reads LQKENI. The J segment lost 3 bases and the V segment lost 8 bases, leaving 4 bases of the junction unmatched. DNA for the CDR3: TGTGCCAGCCTCGGACTAGCGGGAGGTACAGATACGCAGTATTTT. Protein: CASLGLAGGTDTQYF.

The rearrangement joins TRBV5-1 to TRBJ2-3, with D perhaps matching TRBD1 (6 bases). Germline V gene sequence: CDR1 SGHRS, CDR2 YFSETQ. The CDR3 has 14 residues. The germline V and J ends were trimmed by 5 bases and 0 bases, with 10 bases remaining between them. CDR3 coding DNA: TGCGCCAGCAGGGCAGGGGTAAGCACAGATACGCAGTATTTT. It is translated as CASRAGVSTDTQYF.

This clone was seen a handful of times. The J gene is TRBJ1-1, the V gene TRBV5-1; 9 bases are a match to TRBD1. The CDR3 is made up of 14 amino acids. The trim removed 3 bases at V and 2 bases at J, leaving 2 bases unmatched. Germline assignment: CDR1 SGHRS and CDR2 YFSETQ. In DNA, the CDR3 is TGCGCCAGCAGCTGGACAGGGGATAACACTGAAGCTTTCTTT. It yields the protein CASSWTGDNTEAFF.

This clone was counted a single time. The gene calls are TRBV2 and TRBJ2-5, with TRBD2 matching 11 bases. Losses at the gene ends were 7 bases for V and 1 base for J; bases not matched to a gene: 11. This CDR3 contains 17 residues. From germline, CDR1 is SNHLY and CDR2 FYNNEI. In DNA form, the CDR3 reads TGTGCCAGCACCGGGACTAGCGGAGGGGGACTCCAAGAGACCCAGTACTTC. Its protein product is CASTGTSGGGLQETQYF.

The chain employs TRBV9 and TRBJ1-1, with D maybe TRBD1 (6 bases). V dropped 0 bases and J dropped 4 bases, with 10 bases sitting between them. The CDR3 extends over 14 amino acids. Germline CDR1 SGDLS, CDR2 YYNGEE. The DNA of the CDR3 is TGTGCCAGCAGCGTAGACAGGGTGGGCACTGAAGCTTTCTTT. Residues: CASSVDRVGTEAFF.

The chain carries TRBV5-8 and TRBJ1-6, with 10 bases lining up with TRBD1. The CDR3 is made up of 17 amino acids. V lost 2 bases and J lost 13; bases outside the gene matches: 15. Germline V lookup: CDR1 SGHTS, CDR2 YDEGEE. The CDR3: CASSFPGTGVGGVPLHF. The CDR3 DNA reads TGTGCCAGCAGCTTCCCCGGGACAGGGGTTGGAGGGGTGCCCCTCCACTTT.

CDR3 protein: CASSLRRVQLNSPLHF. CDR3 nucleotides: TGTGCCAGCAGCTTACGGCGGGTACAACTTAATTCACCCCTCCACTTT. This rearrangement joins TRBV7-2 to TRBJ1-6; D unclear. The germline gives CDR1 SGHTA, CDR2 FQGNSA. The CDR3 loop spans 16 amino acids. Trimming cost V 2 bases and J 6 bases, with 14 bases left between them. Drawing the rest from reference TRBV7-2 and TRBJ1-6, the complete variable domain is GAGVSQSPSNKVTEKGKDVELRCDPISGHTALYWYRQSLGQGLEFLIYFQGNSAPDKSGLPSDRFSAERTGGSVSTLTIQRTQQEDSAVYLCASSLRRVQLNSPLHFGNGTRLTVT.

This clone was recorded only once. This rearrangement joins TRBV5-1 to TRBJ2-2; tentative D call: TRBD2 (7 bases). This CDR3 is 15 amino acids long. The V end lost 7 bases, the J end lost 3 bases, and 16 bases lay between the germline ends. CDR1 SGHRS and CDR2 YFSETQ come from the germline V gene. The CDR3 nucleotides read TGCGCCAGCTTGGGGGGGCGCGGGGACACCGGGGAGCTGTTTTTT. Residues: CASLGGRGDTGELFF.

The V and J genes are TRBV18 and TRBJ1-1; maybe TRBD1 (6 bases). Germline V CDR1 and CDR2: KGHSH, LQKENI. The CDR3 spans 15 residues. V dropped 2 bases and J dropped 9 bases, with 19 bases sitting between them. CDR3 protein: CASSPNYNRESQAFF. The CDR3 DNA sequence: TGTGCCAGCTCACCAAACTATAACAGGGAGTCTCAAGCTTTCTTT.

The gene calls are TRBV6-2 or TRBV6-3 and TRBJ1-6; weak D call: TRBD1 (6 bases). The V gene lost 5 bases and the J gene lost 7 bases, with 15 bases spanning the gap. Germline-derived CDR1 and CDR2 are MNHEY and SVGEGT. The CDR3 loop spans 15 amino acids. The CDR3 DNA follows: TGTGCCAGCAGTAAACCGGGACACCGCAATTCACCCCTCCACTTT. Its translation: CASSKPGHRNSPLHF.

The V and J genes are TRBV6-5 and TRBJ1-1; possibly TRBD1 for D (5 bases). Deletions cut 2 bases from V and 8 bases from J, with 9 bases between. The CDR3 has 12 residues. Germline V lookup: CDR1 MNHEY, CDR2 SVGAGI. As DNA, the CDR3 is TGTGCCAGCAGTTACCCGGGGGGGGAAGCTTTCTTT. Translating it yields CASSYPGGEAFF.